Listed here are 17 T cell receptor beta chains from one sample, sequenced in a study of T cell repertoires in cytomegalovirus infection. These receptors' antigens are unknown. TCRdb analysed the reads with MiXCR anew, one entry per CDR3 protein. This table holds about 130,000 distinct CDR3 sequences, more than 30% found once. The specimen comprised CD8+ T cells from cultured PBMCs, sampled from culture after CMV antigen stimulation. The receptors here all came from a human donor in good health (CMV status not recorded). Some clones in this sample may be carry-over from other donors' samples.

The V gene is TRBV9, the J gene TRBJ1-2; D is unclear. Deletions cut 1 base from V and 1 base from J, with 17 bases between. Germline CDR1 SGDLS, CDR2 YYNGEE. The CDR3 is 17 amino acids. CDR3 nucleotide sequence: TGTGCCAGCAGCGTACAGGCCATAGTATATAGTAACTATGGCTACACCTTC. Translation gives CASSVQAIVYSNYGYTF.

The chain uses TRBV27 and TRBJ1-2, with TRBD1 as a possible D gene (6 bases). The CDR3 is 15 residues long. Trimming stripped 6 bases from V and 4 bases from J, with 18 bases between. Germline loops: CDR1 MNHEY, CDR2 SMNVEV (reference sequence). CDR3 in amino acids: CASSLLGGPIYGYTF. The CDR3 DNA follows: TGTGCCAGCAGCCTCCTTGGGGGGCCCATCTATGGCTACACCTTC.

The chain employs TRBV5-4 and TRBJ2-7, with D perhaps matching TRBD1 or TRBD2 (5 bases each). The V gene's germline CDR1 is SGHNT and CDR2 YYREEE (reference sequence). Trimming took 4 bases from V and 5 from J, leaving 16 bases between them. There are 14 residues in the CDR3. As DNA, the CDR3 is TGTGCCAGCAGCATAAGGGGACCCCGCCACGAGCAGTACTTC. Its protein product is CASSIRGPRHEQYF.

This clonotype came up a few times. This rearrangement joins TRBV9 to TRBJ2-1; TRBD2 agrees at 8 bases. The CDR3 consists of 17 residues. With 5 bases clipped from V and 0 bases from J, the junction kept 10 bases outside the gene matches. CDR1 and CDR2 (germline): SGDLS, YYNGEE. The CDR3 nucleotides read TGTGCCAGCAGTGGGTACGGCGGGGGGTCCTCCTACAATGAGCAGTTCTTC. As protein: CASSGYGGGSSYNEQFF.

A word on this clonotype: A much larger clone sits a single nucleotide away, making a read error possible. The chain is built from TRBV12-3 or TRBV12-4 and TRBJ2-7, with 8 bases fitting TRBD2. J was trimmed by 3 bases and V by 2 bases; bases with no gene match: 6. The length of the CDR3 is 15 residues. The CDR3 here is CASSLKAGGLYEQYV. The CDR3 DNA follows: TGTGCCAGCAGTTTAAAGGCGGGGGGACTCTACGAGCAGTACGTC.

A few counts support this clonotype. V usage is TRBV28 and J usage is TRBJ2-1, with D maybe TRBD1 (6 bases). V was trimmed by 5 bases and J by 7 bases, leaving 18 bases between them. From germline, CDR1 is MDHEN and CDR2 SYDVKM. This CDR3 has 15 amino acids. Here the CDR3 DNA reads TGTGCCAGCAGTAACCCGGGACATACTAATAATGAGCAGTTCTTC. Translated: CASSNPGHTNNEQFF.

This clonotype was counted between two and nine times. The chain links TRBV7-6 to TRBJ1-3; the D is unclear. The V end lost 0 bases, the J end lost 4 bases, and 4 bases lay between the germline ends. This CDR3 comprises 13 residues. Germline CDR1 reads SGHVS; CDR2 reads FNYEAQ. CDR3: CASSLAVGNTIYF. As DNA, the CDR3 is TGTGCCAGCAGCTTAGCGGTGGGAAACACCATATATTTT.

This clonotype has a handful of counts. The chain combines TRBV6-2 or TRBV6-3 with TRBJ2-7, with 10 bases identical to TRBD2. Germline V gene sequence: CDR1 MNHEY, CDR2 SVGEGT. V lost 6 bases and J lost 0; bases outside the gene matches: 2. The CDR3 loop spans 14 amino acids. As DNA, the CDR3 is TGTGCCAGCAGCGTAGCGGGGGGCTCCTACGAGCAGTACTTC. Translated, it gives CASSVAGGSYEQYF.

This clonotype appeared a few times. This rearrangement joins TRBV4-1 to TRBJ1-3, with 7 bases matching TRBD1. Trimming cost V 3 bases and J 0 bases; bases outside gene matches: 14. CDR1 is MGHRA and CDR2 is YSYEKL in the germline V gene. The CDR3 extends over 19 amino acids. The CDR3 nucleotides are TGCGCCAGCAGCCACCCCGGGACAGCGAGCTTCGGCTCTGGAAACACCATATATTTT. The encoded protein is CASSHPGTASFGSGNTIYF.

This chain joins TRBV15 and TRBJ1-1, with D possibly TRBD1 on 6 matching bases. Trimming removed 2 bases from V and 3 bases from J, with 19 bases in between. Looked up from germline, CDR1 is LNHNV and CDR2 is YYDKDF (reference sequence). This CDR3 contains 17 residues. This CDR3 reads CATSRPWGAGEDTEAFF. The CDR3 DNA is TGTGCCACCAGCAGACCCTGGGGGGCGGGAGAGGACACTGAAGCTTTCTTT.

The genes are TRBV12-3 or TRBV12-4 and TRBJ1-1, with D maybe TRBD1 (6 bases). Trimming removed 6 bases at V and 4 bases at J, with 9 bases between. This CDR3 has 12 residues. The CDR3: CASRLTGTEAFF. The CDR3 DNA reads TGTGCCAGCAGGTTGACAGGCACTGAAGCTTTCTTT.

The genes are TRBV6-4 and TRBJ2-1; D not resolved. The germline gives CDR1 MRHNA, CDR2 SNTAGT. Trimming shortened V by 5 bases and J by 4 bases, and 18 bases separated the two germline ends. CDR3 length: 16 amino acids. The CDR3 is CASSQDALMVYNEQFF. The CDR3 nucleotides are TGTGCCAGCAGTCAAGACGCGCTAATGGTTTACAATGAGCAGTTCTTC.

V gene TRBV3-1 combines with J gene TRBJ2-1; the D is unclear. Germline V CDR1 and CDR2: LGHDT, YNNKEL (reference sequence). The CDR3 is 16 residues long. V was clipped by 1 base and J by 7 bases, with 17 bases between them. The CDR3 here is CASSQALRDLRNEQFF. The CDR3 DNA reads TGTGCCAGCAGCCAAGCGCTGCGCGACTTACGGAATGAGCAGTTCTTC.

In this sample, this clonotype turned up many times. The CDR3 sequence is CASSGGTVNEKLFF. CDR3 in DNA: TGTGCCAGCAGCGGTGGGACAGTTAATGAAAAACTGTTTTTT. The chain links TRBV5-6 to TRBJ1-4; TRBD1 aligns across 7 bases. The V gene end was trimmed by 4 bases and the J gene end by 4 bases; junction bases not matched to a gene: 4. CDR1 and CDR2 from the germline V gene are SGHDT and YYEEEE. The CDR3 runs 14 residues.

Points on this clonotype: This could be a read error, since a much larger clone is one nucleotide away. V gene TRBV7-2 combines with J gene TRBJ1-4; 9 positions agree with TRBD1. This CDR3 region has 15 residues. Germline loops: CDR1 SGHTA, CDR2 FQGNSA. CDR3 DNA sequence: TGTGCCAGCAGCCTCAACAGGGGGCAAGATGAAAGACTGTTTTTT. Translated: CASSLNRGQDERLFF.

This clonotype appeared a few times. The CDR3 spells CASSVAGHYNEQFF. DNA for the CDR3: TGTGCCAGTAGTGTAGCTGGACATTACAATGAGCAGTTCTTC. The V call is TRBV19, the J call TRBJ2-1; possible D gene TRBD1, 5 bases. There are 14 residues in the CDR3. V was clipped by 5 bases and J by 4 bases, with 12 bases between them. Germline CDR1 reads LNHDA; CDR2 reads SQIVND (reference sequence). Supplemented by reference TRBV19 and TRBJ2-1, the full variable domain reads DGGITQSPKYLFRKEGQNVTLSCEQNLNHDAMYWYRQDPGQGLRLIYYSQIVNDFQKGDIAEGYSVSREKKESFPLTVTSAQKNPTAFYLCASSVAGHYNEQFFGPGTRLTVL.

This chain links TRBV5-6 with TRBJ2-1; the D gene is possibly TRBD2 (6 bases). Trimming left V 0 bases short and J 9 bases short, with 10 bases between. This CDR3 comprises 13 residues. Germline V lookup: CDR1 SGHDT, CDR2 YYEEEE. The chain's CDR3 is CASSLAGVSEQFF. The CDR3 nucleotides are TGTGCCAGCAGCTTGGCGGGGGTTAGTGAGCAGTTCTTC.